This is a list of T cell receptor beta chains from one sample in a study of identical twins. One entry per CDR3 protein results from TCRdb running MiXCR on the 5' RACE reads. Of under 900,000 distinct CDR3 sequences detected, 15% to 20% appear once; the ten largest clones hold over 10%. This sample was also put to use in a study of T cells expressing NK-cell markers.

The sequencing input was PBMCs. These receptors were obtained from a woman aged 18-29 years in good health. The CDR3 runs from the conserved cysteine through the conserved F or W. Each record gives: D gene, J gene, V gene, clone size, CDR3 DNA, CDR3 protein. D genes are given only for firm matches. Clone sizes are given selectively: once, few, many, or a class where the clone is expanded.

d_call: -
j_call: TRBJ2-1
v_call: TRBV5-1
clone_size: few
cdr3_nt: TGCGCCAGCAGAGGTATAGGGAGCTACAATGAGCAGTTCTTC
cdr3_aa: CASRGIGSYNEQFF

d_call: -
j_call: TRBJ2-4
v_call: TRBV5-6
clone_size: -
cdr3_nt: TGTGCCAGCAGCTTGTTTACCGGCCCCAAAAACATTCAGTACTTC
cdr3_aa: CASSLFTGPKNIQYF

d_call: TRBD2
j_call: TRBJ2-5
v_call: TRBV20-1
clone_size: -
cdr3_nt: TGCAGTGCTAGTCTCCTAGCGGGGCCCCAAGAGACCCAGTACTTC
cdr3_aa: CSASLLAGPQETQYF

d_call: -
j_call: TRBJ2-7
v_call: TRBV12-3/TRBV12-4
clone_size: few
cdr3_nt: TGTGCCAGCAGTTATACCGACTACTACGAGCAGTACTTC
cdr3_aa: CASSYTDYYEQYF

d_call: -
j_call: TRBJ2-6
v_call: TRBV10-3
clone_size: -
cdr3_nt: TGTGCCATCAGGATATCAGGGGGGCGCTCTGGGGCCAACGTCCTGACTTTC
cdr3_aa: CAIRISGGRSGANVLTF

d_call: -
j_call: TRBJ1-2
v_call: TRBV3-1
clone_size: few
cdr3_nt: TGTGCCAGCAGCTATGGACAGTCCTCCTTCACCTTC
cdr3_aa: CASSYGQSSFTF

d_call: -
j_call: TRBJ1-2
v_call: TRBV6-1
clone_size: few
cdr3_nt: TGTGCCAGCAGATCCATGGACACTATCTATGGCTACACCTTC
cdr3_aa: CASRSMDTIYGYTF

d_call: TRBD2
j_call: TRBJ2-2
v_call: TRBV6-1
clone_size: many
cdr3_nt: TGTGCCAGCAGAAGCGGACTAGCGGACACCGGGGAGCTGTTTTTT
cdr3_aa: CASRSGLADTGELFF

d_call: -
j_call: TRBJ1-1
v_call: TRBV20-1
clone_size: -
cdr3_nt: TGCAGTGCTAGTTCCGGGATCCCTGACACTGAAGCTTTCTTT
cdr3_aa: CSASSGIPDTEAFF

d_call: -
j_call: TRBJ2-1
v_call: TRBV12-3/TRBV12-4
clone_size: -
cdr3_nt: TGTGCCAGCAGTTTCCGGGGAAAAAATGAGCAGTTCTTC
cdr3_aa: CASSFRGKNEQFF

d_call: TRBD1
j_call: TRBJ2-7
v_call: TRBV7-2
clone_size: -
cdr3_nt: TGTGCCAGCAGCATCACTCCGGGACAGGGGGCCTACGAGCAGTACTTC
cdr3_aa: CASSITPGQGAYEQYF

d_call: -
j_call: TRBJ1-1
v_call: TRBV6-5
clone_size: few
cdr3_nt: TGTGCCAGCAGTTACTCGAGGTGGTCTGAAGCTTTCTTT
cdr3_aa: CASSYSRWSEAFF

d_call: -
j_call: TRBJ2-7
v_call: TRBV7-2
clone_size: few
cdr3_nt: TGTGCCAGCAGCTTTCTGTTCGGAAACACCTACGAGCAGTACTTC
cdr3_aa: CASSFLFGNTYEQYF

d_call: TRBD2
j_call: TRBJ2-6
v_call: TRBV5-5
clone_size: -
cdr3_nt: TGTGCCAGCAGCTTGCCAGCGGGAATTCTCTCTGGGGCCAACGTCCTGACTTTC
cdr3_aa: CASSLPAGILSGANVLTF

d_call: -
j_call: TRBJ2-7
v_call: TRBV6-5
clone_size: -
cdr3_nt: TGTGCCAGCAGTTCCGGTGGGGGGCTTTACGAGCAGTACTTC
cdr3_aa: CASSSGGGLYEQYF